This entry concerns a single T cell receptor (beta chain). Its specificity is unknown. In blood CD8+ and CD4+ T cells, TCR beta underwent sequencing. Germline V gene sequence: CDR1 MNHNS, CDR2 SASEGT. V lost 5 bases to trimming and J lost 12 bases, with 14 bases between them. This CDR3 has 13 amino acids. These data come from a study of CD8 T cells in Susac syndrome. Study details: Patients with Susac syndrome were therapy-naive, on corticosteroids, or on intravenous immunoglobulin alone at blood draw. Regarding the study as a whole: CD8+ clones in Susac expanded most in TEMRA cells and active patients.

Random-hexamer reverse transcription was applied to about 0.45 to 1 ug RNA. TCRdb itself ran the immunoSEQ multiplex PCR reads through MiXCR, one entry per CDR3 protein. This table has 75,000 to 95,000 distinct CDR3 sequences, roughly 95% appearing once. Material for sequencing was CD8+ T cells from PBMCs. The genes are TRBV6-1 and TRBJ1-6; possible D gene TRBD1, 6 bases. The source is a human donor with Susac syndrome. CDR3 sequence reads: CASSPRGGKPLHF. CDR3 in DNA: TGTGCCAGCAGTCCCCGAGGGGGGAAACCCCTCCACTTT.